The T cell receptor beta chain under discussion was sequenced for a study of human T cells and chemical hapten exposure. General study points: No change in TCRs above 1 in 1000 frequency was produced by DPC sensitization. With patch test score, the counts of PT1 expanded TCRs showed a positive correlation.

The time point is: patch test 2, 6 weeks after DPC sensitization. Treatment: therapeutic diphenylcyclopropenone sensitization with weekly scalp DPC. This clonotype has at least ten counts. No antigen is known for it. TCRdb passed the RACE reads through MiXCR, listing each CDR3 protein once. This sample has 330,000 or so distinct CDR3 sequences; roughly 6.3% occur once, and the top ten carry about 5%. This CDR3 contains 15 residues. Germline V gives CDR1 KGHSH, CDR2 LQKENI. Trimming stripped 2 bases from V and 4 bases from J, with 12 bases between. This chain joins TRBV18 and TRBJ1-5, with a weak D call TRBD1 (5 bases). Sequenced here: whole blood, sampled in connection with sensitization to the hapten diphenylcyclopropenone (DPC). The source is a woman under 30 with alopecia areata. Some clones in this sample may be carry-over from other donors' samples. CDR3 in amino acids: CASSPGGEGNQPQHF. The CDR3 region has the DNA TGTGCCAGCTCACCAGGAGGGGAGGGTAATCAGCCCCAGCATTTT.